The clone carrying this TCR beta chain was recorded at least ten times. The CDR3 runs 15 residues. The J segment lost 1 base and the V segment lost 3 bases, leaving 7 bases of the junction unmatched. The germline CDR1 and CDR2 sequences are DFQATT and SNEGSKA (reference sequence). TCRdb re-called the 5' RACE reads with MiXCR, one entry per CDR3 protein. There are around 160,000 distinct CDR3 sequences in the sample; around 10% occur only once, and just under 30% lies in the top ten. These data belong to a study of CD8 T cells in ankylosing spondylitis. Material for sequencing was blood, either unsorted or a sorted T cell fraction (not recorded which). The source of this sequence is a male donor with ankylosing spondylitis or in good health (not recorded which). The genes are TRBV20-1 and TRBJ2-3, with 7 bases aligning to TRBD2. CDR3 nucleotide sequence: TGCAGTGCTAGGATTGCGGGAGTGGGCACAGATACGCAGTATTTT. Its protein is CSARIAGVGTDTQYF.